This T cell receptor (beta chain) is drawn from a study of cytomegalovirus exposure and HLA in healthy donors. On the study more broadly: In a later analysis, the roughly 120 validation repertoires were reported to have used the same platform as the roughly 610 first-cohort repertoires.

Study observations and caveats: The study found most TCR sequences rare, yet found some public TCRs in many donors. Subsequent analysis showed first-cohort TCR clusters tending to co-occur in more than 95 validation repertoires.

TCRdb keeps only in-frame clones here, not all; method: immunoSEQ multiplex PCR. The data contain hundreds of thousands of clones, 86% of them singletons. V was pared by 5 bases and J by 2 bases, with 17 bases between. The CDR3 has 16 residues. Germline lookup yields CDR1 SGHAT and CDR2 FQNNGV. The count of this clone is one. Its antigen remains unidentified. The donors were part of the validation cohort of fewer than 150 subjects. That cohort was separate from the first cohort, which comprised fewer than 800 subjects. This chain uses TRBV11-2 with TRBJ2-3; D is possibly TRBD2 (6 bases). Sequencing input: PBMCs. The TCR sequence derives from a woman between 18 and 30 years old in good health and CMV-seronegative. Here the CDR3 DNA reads TGTGCCAGCAGCCGCAGACTAGAAGTTATCACAGATACGCAGTATTTT. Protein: CASSRRLEVITDTQYF.